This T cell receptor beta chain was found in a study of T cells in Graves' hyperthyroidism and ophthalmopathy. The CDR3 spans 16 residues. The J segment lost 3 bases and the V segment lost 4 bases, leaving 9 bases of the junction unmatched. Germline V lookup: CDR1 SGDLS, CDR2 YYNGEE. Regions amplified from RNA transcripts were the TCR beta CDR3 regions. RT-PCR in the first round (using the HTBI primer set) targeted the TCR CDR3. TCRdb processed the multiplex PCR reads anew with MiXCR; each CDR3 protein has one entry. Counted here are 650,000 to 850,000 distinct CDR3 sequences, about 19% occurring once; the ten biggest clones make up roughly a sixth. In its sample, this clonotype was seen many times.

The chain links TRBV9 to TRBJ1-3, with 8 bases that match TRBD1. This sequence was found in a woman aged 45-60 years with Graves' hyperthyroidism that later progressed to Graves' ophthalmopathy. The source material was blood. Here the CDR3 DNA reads TGTGCCAGCAGCACAAGACAGGGGCAACTTGGAAACACCATATATTTT. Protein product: CASSTRQGQLGNTIYF.